This TCR beta chain was obtained from a study of cytomegalovirus exposure and HLA in healthy donors. The sample holds a few counts of this clone. Primers for the PCR totalled 60 Vbeta and 13 Jbeta. Here immunoSEQ multiplex PCR was the method, and the copy in TCRdb shows in-frame clones only, minus some. This table holds 150,000 to 250,000 clones, roughly 79% found once. The CDR3 loop spans 16 amino acids. V lost 3 bases to trimming and J lost 5 bases; unmatched junction nucleotides: 9. The V gene's germline CDR1 is SGHTA and CDR2 FQGNSA. The chain has TRBV7-2 and TRBJ2-5, with 10 bases lining up with TRBD1. This sequence originates from a man in his thirties or forties in good health and CMV-seronegative. The material sequenced was PBMCs. DNA of the CDR3: TGTGCCAGCAGCTTTGTGGGGACAGGGGTTGGGGAGACCCAGTACTTC. This gives the protein CASSFVGTGVGETQYF. Using reference TRBV7-2 and TRBJ2-5 for the parts outside the CDR3, the full variable domain is GAGVSQSPSNKVTEKGKDVELRCDPISGHTALYWYRQSLGQGLEFLIYFQGNSAPDKSGLPSDRFSAERTGGSVSTLTIQRTQQEDSAVYLCASSFVGTGVGETQYFGPGTRLLVL.